The TCR beta chain under discussion was sequenced for a study of cytomegalovirus exposure and HLA in healthy donors. PCR was performed using 60 Vbeta and 13 Jbeta primers. Data came from immunoSEQ multiplex PCR; TCRdb stores just in-frame clones and leaves some out. Among 170,000 or so clones listed, around four fifths were seen once. CDR1 and CDR2 from the germline V gene are GTSNPN and SVGIG (reference sequence). Trimming cost V 4 bases and J 7 bases, with 17 bases left between them. The CDR3 has 13 residues. To note about this clone: Its antigen remains unidentified.

Study-level points and caveats: The authors listed 164 TCR beta chains as cytomegalovirus-associated. Cytomegalovirus status was reportedly diagnosed by the classifier with high sensitivity and specificity.

The V and J genes are TRBV30 and TRBJ2-7; D might be TRBD1 (5 bases). The sequence was obtained from a woman aged 45-59 years in good health and CMV-seropositive. Sequenced sample: PBMCs. The CDR3: CAWTAGFGREQYF. The CDR3 region has the DNA TGTGCCTGGACAGCAGGGTTTGGACGAGAGCAGTACTTC.